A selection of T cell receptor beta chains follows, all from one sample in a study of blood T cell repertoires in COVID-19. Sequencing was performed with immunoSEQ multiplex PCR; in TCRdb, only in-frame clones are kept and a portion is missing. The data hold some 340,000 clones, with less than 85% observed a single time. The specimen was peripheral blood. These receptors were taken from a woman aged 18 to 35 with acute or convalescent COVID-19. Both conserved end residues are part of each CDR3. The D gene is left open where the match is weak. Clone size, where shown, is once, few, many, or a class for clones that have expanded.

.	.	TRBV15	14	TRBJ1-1	CATSGRASNTEAFF	TGTGCCACCAGCGGCAGGGCATCTAACACTGAAGCTTTCTTT
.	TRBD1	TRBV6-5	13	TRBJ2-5	CASSSRTGETQYF	TGTGCCAGCAGTTCCCGGACAGGAGAGACCCAGTACTTC
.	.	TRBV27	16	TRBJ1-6	CASSLNRDSYNSPLHF	TGTGCCAGCAGTCTGAACCGGGACTCCTATAATTCACCCCTCCACTTT
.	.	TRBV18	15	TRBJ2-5	CASSRQRTEQETQYF	TGTGCCAGCTCACGACAGAGGACAGAACAAGAGACCCAGTACTTC
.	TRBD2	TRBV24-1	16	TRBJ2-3	CATSVGSGSFGDTQYF	TGTGCCACCAGTGTAGGAAGCGGGAGTTTTGGAGATACGCAGTATTTT
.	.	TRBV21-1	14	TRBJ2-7	CASSKALLEYEQYF	TGTGCCAGCAGCAAAGCTCTTTTAGAGTACGAGCAGTACTTC
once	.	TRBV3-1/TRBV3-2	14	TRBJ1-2	CASSQVGGSYGYTF	TGTGCCAGCAGCCAAGTGGGGGGGAGCTATGGCTACACCTTC
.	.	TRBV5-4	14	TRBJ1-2	CASSLTGSWYGYTF	TGTGCCAGCAGCTTAACAGGGTCTTGGTATGGCTACACCTTC
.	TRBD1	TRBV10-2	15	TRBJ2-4	CASSERQGARNIQYF	TGCGCCAGCAGTGAGAGACAGGGGGCAAGAAACATTCAGTACTTC
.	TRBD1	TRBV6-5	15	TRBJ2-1	CASSLGQGGYNEQFF	TGTGCCAGCAGTTTAGGACAGGGGGGATACAATGAGCAGTTCTTC
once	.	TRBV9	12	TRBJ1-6	CASSVDGSPLHF	TGTGCCAGCAGCGTAGACGGTTCACCCCTCCACTTT
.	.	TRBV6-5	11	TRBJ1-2	CASLNPGGYTF	TGTGCCAGCCTTAACCCAGGTGGCTACACCTTC
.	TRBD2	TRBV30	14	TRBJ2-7	CAWSTSGSSYEQYF	TGTGCCTGGTCCACTAGCGGGAGCTCCTACGAGCAGTACTTC
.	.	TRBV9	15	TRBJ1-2	CASSLDEGSYYGYTF	TGTGCCAGCAGCCTTGACGAGGGCAGCTACTATGGCTACACCTTC
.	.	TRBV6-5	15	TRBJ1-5	CASSPEDSHNQPQHF	TGTGCCAGCAGTCCCGAAGACAGCCACAATCAGCCCCAGCATTTT
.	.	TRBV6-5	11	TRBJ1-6	CASSSSSPLHF	.
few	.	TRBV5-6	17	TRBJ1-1	CASSPLIGGKGSTEAFF	TGTGCCAGCAGCCCACTGATTGGAGGCAAAGGGAGCACTGAAGCTTTCTTT